This T cell receptor (beta chain) appears in the sequencing data of a study of cytomegalovirus exposure and HLA in healthy donors. The PCR was carried out with 60 Vbeta primers and 13 Jbeta primers. Some clones are missing from TCRdb's copy, which holds only in-frame ones; the method was immunoSEQ multiplex PCR. Seen here are about 210,000 clones, approximately 82% observed once, and the top ten hold approximately 1.7%. This CDR3 spans 15 amino acids. V lost 4 bases, J lost 0 bases, and 10 bases lay in between. Per germline, CDR1 MNHEY and CDR2 SMNVEV (reference sequence). This clonotype originated in a man aged 40-55 years in good health and CMV-seropositive. Sequenced: PBMCs. The chain recombines TRBV27 with TRBJ2-1, with D possibly TRBD1 on 6 matching bases. For the CDR3, the DNA is TGTGCCAGCAGTTACCGGGACACCTCCTACAATGAGCAGTTCTTC. Protein sequence: CASSYRDTSYNEQFF.